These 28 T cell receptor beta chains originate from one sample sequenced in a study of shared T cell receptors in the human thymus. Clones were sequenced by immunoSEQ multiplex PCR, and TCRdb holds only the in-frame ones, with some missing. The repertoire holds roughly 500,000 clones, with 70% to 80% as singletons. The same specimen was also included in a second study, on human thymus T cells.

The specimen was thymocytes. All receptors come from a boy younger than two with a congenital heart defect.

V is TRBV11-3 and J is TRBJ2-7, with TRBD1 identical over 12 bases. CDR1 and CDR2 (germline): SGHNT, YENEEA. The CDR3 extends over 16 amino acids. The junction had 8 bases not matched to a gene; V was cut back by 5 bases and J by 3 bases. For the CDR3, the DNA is TGTGCCAGCAGCCGACCCGGGACAGGGGGCCTCTACGAGCAGTACTTC. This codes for CASSRPGTGGLYEQYF. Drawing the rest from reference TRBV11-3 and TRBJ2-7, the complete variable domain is EAGVVQSPRYKIIEKKQPVAFWCNPISGHNTLYWYLQNLGQGPELLIRYENEEAVDDSQLPKDRFSAERLKGVDSTLKIQPAELGDSAVYLCASSRPGTGGLYEQYFGPGTRLTVT.

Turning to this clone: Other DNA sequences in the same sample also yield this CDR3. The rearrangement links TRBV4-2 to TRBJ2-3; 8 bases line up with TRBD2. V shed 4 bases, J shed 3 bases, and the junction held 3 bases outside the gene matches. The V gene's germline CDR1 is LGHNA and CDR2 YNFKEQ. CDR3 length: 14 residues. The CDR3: CASSPPGGTDTQYF. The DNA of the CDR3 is TGTGCCAGCAGCCCCCCGGGGGGGACAGATACGCAGTATTTT.

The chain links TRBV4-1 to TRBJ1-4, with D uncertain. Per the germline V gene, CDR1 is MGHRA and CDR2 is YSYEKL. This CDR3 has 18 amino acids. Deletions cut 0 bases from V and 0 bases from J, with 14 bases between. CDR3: CASSQEAGPPATNEKLFF. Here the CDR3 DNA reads TGCGCCAGCAGCCAAGAAGCGGGCCCCCCGGCAACTAATGAAAAACTGTTTTTT.

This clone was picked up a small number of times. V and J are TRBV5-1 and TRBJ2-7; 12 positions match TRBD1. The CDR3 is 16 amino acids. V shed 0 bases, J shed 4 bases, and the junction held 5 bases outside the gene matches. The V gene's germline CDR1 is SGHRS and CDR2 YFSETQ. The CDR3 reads CASSLGDRGREYEQYF. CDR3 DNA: TGCGCCAGCAGCTTGGGGGACAGGGGGCGCGAGTACGAGCAGTACTTC.

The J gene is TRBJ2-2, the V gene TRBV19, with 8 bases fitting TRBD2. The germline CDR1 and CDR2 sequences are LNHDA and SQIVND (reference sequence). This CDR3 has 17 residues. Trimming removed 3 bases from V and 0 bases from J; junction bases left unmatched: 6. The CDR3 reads CASSISGTTTNTGELFF. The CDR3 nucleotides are TGTGCCAGTAGTATTAGCGGGACTACTACGAACACCGGGGAGCTGTTTTTT.

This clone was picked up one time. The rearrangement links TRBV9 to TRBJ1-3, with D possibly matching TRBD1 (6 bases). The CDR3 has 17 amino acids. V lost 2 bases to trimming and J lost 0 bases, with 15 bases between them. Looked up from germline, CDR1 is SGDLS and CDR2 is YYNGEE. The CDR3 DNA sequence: TGTGCCAGCAGCGTTAGACAGGAACCCTTCTCTGGAAACACCATATATTTT. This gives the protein CASSVRQEPFSGNTIYF. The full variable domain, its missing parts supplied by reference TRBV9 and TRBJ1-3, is DSGVTQTPKHLITATGQRVTLRCSPRSGDLSVYWYQQSLDQGLQFLIQYYNGEERAKGNILERFSAQQFPDLHSELNLSSLELGDSALYFCASSVRQEPFSGNTIYFGEGSWLTVV.

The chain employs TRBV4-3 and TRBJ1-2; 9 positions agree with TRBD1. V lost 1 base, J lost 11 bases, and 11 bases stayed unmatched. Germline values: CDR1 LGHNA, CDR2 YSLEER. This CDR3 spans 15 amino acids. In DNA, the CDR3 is TGCGCCAGCAGCCAAGTTTTCCCGGGACAGGGTGAATACACCTTC. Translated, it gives CASSQVFPGQGEYTF.

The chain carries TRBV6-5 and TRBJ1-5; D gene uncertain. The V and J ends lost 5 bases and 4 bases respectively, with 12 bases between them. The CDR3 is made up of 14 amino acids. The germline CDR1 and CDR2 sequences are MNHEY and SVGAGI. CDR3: CASSQRPGNQPQHF. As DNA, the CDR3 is TGTGCCAGCAGTCAAAGACCGGGGAATCAGCCCCAGCATTTT.

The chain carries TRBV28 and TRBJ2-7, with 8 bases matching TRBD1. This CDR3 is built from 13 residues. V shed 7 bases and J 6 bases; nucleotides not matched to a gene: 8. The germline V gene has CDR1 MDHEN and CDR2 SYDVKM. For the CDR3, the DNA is TGTGCCAGCAAGTTGCAGGGGGCGGCCGAGCAGTACTTC. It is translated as CASKLQGAAEQYF. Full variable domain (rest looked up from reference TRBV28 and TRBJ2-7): DVKVTQSSRYLVKRTGEKVFLECVQDMDHENMFWYRQDPGLGLRLIYFSYDVKMKEKGDIPEGYSVSREKKERFSLILESASTNQTSMYLCASKLQGAAEQYFGPGTRLTVT.

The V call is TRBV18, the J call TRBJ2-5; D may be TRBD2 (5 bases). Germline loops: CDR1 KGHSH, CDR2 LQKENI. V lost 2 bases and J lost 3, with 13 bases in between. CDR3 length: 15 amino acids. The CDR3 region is CASSPGLAREETQYF. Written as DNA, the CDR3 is TGTGCCAGCTCACCAGGGCTAGCTAGGGAAGAGACCCAGTACTTC.

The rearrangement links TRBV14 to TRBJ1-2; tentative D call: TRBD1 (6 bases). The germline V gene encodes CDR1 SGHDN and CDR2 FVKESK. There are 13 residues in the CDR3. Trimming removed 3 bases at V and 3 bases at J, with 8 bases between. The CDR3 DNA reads TGTGCCAGCAGCCATGGACAGCACTATGGCTACACCTTC. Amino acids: CASSHGQHYGYTF.

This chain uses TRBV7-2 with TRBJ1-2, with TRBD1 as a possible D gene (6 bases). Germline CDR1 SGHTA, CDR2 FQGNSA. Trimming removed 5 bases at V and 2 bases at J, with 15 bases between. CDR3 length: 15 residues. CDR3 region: CASSRIQGSNYGYTF. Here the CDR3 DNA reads TGTGCCAGCAGCCGTATCCAGGGGTCAAACTATGGCTACACCTTC.

The CDR3 is CASTPGGGANTEAFF. The DNA of the CDR3 is TGTGCCAGCACCCCGGGTGGGGGCGCGAACACTGAAGCTTTCTTT. V and J are TRBV27 and TRBJ1-1; possibly TRBD1 for D (6 bases). This CDR3 comprises 15 residues. The ends were cut back, 7 bases at V and 1 base at J, with 16 bases in the middle. Looked up from germline, CDR1 is MNHEY and CDR2 is SMNVEV (reference sequence).

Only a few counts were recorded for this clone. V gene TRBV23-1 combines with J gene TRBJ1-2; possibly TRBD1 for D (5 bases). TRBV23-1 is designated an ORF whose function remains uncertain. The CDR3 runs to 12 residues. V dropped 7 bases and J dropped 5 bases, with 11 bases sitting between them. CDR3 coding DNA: TGCGCCAGCACCTCAGGGTTTTATGGCTACACCTTC. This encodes CASTSGFYGYTF.

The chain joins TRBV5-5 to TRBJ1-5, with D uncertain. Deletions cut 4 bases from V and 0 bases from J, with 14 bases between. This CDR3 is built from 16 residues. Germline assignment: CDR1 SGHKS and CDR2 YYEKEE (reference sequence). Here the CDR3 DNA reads TGTGCCAGCAGCCTTGGCCATACAGATAGCAATCAGCCCCAGCATTTT. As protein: CASSLGHTDSNQPQHF.

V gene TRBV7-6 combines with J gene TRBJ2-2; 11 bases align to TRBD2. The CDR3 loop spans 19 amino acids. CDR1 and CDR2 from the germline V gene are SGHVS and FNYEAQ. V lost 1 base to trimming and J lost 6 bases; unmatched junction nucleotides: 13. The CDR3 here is CASSLVVGIAGGIPGELFF. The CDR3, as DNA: TGTGCCAGCAGCTTAGTAGTCGGCATAGCGGGAGGGATTCCCGGGGAGCTGTTTTTT.

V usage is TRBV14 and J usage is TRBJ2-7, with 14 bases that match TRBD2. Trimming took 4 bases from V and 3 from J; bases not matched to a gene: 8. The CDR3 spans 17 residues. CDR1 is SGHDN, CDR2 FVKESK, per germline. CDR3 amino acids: CASSPGLAGELNYEQYF. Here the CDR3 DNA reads TGTGCCAGCAGCCCGGGACTAGCGGGAGAACTCAACTACGAGCAGTACTTC.

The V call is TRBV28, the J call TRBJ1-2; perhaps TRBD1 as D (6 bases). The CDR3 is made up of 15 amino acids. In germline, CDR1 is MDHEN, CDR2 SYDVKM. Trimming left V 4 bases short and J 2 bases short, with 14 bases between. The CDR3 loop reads CASSCSGVSNYGYTF. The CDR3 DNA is TGTGCCAGCAGTTGCTCAGGGGTTTCAAACTATGGCTACACCTTC.

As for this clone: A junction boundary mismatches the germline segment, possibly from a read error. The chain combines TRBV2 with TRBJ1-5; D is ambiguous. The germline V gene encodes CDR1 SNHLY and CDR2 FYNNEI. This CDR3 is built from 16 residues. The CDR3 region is CASSKAARYSNQPQHF. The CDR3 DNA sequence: TGTGCCAGCAGTAAAGCAGCTCGATATAGCAATCAGCCCCAGCATTTT.

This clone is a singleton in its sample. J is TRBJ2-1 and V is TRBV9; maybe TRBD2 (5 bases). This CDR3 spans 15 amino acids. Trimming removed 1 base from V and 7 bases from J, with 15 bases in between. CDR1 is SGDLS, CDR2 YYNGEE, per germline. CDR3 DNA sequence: TGTGCCAGCAGCGTACGGCGGGCCGGGGTGAATGAGCAGTTCTTC. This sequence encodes CASSVRRAGVNEQFF.

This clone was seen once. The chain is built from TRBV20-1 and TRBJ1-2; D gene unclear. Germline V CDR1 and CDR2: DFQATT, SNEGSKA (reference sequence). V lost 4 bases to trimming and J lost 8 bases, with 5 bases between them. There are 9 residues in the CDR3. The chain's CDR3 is CSAMRGYTF. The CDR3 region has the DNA TGCAGTGCTATGCGGGGCTACACCTTC.

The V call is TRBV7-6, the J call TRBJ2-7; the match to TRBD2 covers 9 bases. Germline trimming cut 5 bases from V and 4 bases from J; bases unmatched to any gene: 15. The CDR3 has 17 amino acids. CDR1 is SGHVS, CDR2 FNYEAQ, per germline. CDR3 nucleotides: TGTGCCAGCAGCCCCAGGAGCCGGGGCGGGAGGGGTTACGAGCAGTACTTC. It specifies CASSPRSRGGRGYEQYF. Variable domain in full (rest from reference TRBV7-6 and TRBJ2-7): GAGVSQSPRYKVTKRGQDVALRCDPISGHVSLYWYRQALGQGPEFLTYFNYEAQQDKSGLPNDRFSAERPEGSISTLTIQRTEQRDSAMYRCASSPRSRGGRGYEQYFGPGTRLTVT.

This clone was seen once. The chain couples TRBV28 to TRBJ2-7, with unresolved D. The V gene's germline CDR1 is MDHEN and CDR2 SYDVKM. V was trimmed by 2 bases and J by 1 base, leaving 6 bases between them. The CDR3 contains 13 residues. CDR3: CASSLVESYEQYF. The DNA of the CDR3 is TGTGCCAGCAGTTTAGTAGAATCCTACGAGCAGTACTTC.

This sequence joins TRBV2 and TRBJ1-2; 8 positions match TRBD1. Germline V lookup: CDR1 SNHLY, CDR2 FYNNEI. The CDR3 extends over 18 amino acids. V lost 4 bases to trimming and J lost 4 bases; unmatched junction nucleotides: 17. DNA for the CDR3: TGTGCCAGCAGTGCAACCCGGGACAGGCCCAGGCGGGCCTATGGCTACACCTTC. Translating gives CASSATRDRPRRAYGYTF.

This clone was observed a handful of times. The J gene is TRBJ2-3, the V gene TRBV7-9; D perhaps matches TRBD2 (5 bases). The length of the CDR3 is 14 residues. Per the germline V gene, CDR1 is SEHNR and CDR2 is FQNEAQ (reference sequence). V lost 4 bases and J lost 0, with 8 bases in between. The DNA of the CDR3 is TGTGCCAGCAGCTCCGGACTGAGCACAGATACGCAGTATTTT. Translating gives CASSSGLSTDTQYF.

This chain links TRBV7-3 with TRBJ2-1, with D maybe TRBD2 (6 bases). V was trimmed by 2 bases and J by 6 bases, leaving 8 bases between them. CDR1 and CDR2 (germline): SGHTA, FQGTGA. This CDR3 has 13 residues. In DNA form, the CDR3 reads TGTGCCAGCAGCTTAGGGACTCCCAATGAGCAGTTCTTC. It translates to CASSLGTPNEQFF.

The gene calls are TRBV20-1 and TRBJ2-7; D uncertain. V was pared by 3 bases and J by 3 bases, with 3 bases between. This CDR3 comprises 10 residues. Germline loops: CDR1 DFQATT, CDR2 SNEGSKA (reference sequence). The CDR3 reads CSASNYEQYF. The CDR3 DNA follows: TGCAGTGCTAGTAACTACGAGCAGTACTTC.

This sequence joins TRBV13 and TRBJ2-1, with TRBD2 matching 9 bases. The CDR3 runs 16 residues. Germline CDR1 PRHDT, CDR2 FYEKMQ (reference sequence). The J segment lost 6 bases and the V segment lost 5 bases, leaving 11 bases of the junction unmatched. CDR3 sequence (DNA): TGTGCCAGCAGCCTGGCTGGGGCGGGAGGGCTCAATGAGCAGTTCTTC. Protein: CASSLAGAGGLNEQFF.